A selection of T cell receptor beta chains follows, all from one sample in a study of T cells in Graves' hyperthyroidism and ophthalmopathy. Each CDR3 protein is one row after TCRdb ran MiXCR on the multiplex PCR reads. The data show hundreds of thousands of distinct CDR3 sequences, about 15% seen once. Specimen: blood. These receptors were collected from a woman aged 40 to 50 with Graves' ophthalmopathy. CDR3s include the opening cysteine and the closing phenylalanine or tryptophan. D genes are given only for firm matches. Clone size is shown for a subset of rows, as once, few, many or a class of expanded clone.

V	J	D	size	CDR3	DNA
TRBV2	TRBJ1-2	TRBD1	many	CASSRTGHNYGYTF	TGTGCCAGCAGCCGGACAGGTCACAACTATGGCTACACCTTC
TRBV6-5	TRBJ1-5	-	many	CASGGGHRQPQHF	TGTGCCAGCGGAGGCGGGCATCGGCAGCCCCAGCATTTT
TRBV5-5	TRBJ2-5	TRBD1	many	CASSGAGGIMETQYF	TGTGCCAGCAGCGGGGCAGGGGGAATTATGGAGACCCAGTACTTC
TRBV5-1	TRBJ1-1	-	many	CASSFIEQGSEAFF	TGCGCCAGCAGCTTTATTGAGCAGGGCTCTGAAGCTTTCTTT
TRBV28	TRBJ2-1	TRBD1	-	CASSPDRGGFDEQFF	TGTGCCAGCAGCCCCGACAGGGGAGGATTTGACGAGCAGTTCTTC
TRBV28	TRBJ1-2	-	many	CASRSPAGPNYGYTF	TGTGCCAGCAGATCCCCGGCAGGCCCTAACTATGGCTACACCTTC
TRBV19	TRBJ1-2	-	many	CASSIAAGGYTF	TGTGCCAGTAGTATAGCAGCCGGAGGCTACACCTTC
TRBV12-3/TRBV12-4	TRBJ2-5	TRBD2	-	CASTRRGGLAGETQYF	TGTGCCAGCACCAGACGGGGGGGACTAGCGGGAGAGACCCAGTACTTC
TRBV12-3/TRBV12-4	TRBJ2-5	TRBD1	-	CASSSYRGTDQETQYF	TGTGCCAGCAGCTCATACAGGGGGACAGACCAAGAGACCCAGTACTTC
TRBV3-1	TRBJ2-3	TRBD2	-	CASSPLSGAQYF	TGTGCCAGCAGCCCCCTCAGCGGGGCGCAGTATTTT
TRBV27	TRBJ2-7	-	many	CASRPDGLLLDEQYF	TGTGCCAGCAGACCGGACGGCCTCCTACTGGACGAGCAGTACTTC
TRBV2	TRBJ2-5	-	many	CASSPRLAQETQYF	TGTGCCAGCAGTCCGAGGCTAGCCCAGGAGACCCAGTACTTC
TRBV19	TRBJ2-7	-	-	CASSSQSGVSYEQYF	TGTGCCAGTAGCTCCCAAAGCGGAGTTAGCTACGAGCAGTACTTC